This TCR beta chain derives from a study of T-cell reconstitution after alpha-beta-depleted transplantation in children. This clonotype was counted ten times or more. Library preparation (for TCRbeta) was performed with unique molecular identifiers. TCRdb redid the calling of the PCR reads with MiXCR, one entry per CDR3 protein. The data hold 170,000 or so distinct CDR3 sequences, with about 6.4% observed a single time. The clonotype originates from a human donor who donated a stem cell graft to a child with Wiskott-Aldrich syndrome. Specimen: PBMCs from the stem cell graft donor, collected from the stem cell graft.

CDR3 sequence (DNA): TGTGCCAGCAGCTTTCAATCGGGCAGGCTAGCCGAGCAGTACTTC. This encodes CASSFQSGRLAEQYF. This chain links TRBV7-2 with TRBJ2-7; D perhaps matches TRBD2 (5 bases). The CDR3 sequence is 15 residues long. In germline, CDR1 is SGHTA, CDR2 FQGNSA. V lost 3 bases and J 6 bases, leaving 18 bases between the germline ends. Supplemented by reference TRBV7-2 and TRBJ2-7, the full variable domain reads GAGVSQSPSNKVTEKGKDVELRCDPISGHTALYWYRQSLGQGLEFLIYFQGNSAPDKSGLPSDRFSAERTGGSVSTLTIQRTQQEDSAVYLCASSFQSGRLAEQYFGPGTRLTVT.